This TCR beta chain was identified during a study of blood T cell repertoires in COVID-19 (dated by TCRdb to the early 2020s). Broadly, across the study: Samples from collaborators originated in the United States, Italy and Spain and spanned both the acute and convalescent phases of COVID-19. The material from the prospective study consisted of cDNA or gDNA derived from T cells, B-cell-depleted T cells, or PBMCs. Subjects who had been exposed to COVID-19, were actively infected with it, or had recovered from it provided the deeply sampled blood TCRbeta repertoires that made up the dataset. The repertoires were released in a freely available public database intended as a resource for research on the immune response to SARS-CoV-2. The samples were drawn from the first 160 participants of the ongoing ImmuneRACE study and from over a thousand subjects provided by 6 global collaborators. Nearly every sample came with metadata listing a de-identified subject ID, COVID-19 status, age in years and sex. Where available, HLA class I and class II types were obtained from metadata supplied by the sample provider rather than from assay-based typing. Study-wide findings and limitations: Clinical and demographic metadata were provided uncurated, with the amount varying by source and participant.

Whole blood was collected in K2EDTA tubes by collaborating institutions according to the institutions' own protocols. For TCRbeta analysis, collaborator samples were shipped as frozen whole blood, as isolated PBMCs, or as DNA extracted from either sample type. For this clone: Its antigen is still unknown. The sample holds no much larger clone one base away, and base qualities are not on file.

TCRbeta CDR3 regions were amplified from genomic DNA using the immunoSEQ Assay, a bias-controlled multiplex PCR. The original pipeline was this. Nucleated cell counts per sample were estimated from amplification of reference gene primers within the assay. To quantify the absolute abundance of each unique TCRbeta CDR3 rearrangement, sequence reads were collapsed and filtered. For each sample, productive Simpson clonality was calculated as the square root of Simpson's diversity index over productive rearrangements. Sourced from immuneACCESS, this table was stored by TCRdb with only in-frame sequences that have V and J called. A share of the clones is absent; for the studies checked, an unresolved V gene accounts for under half, and the remainder has no known explanation. That table is the source of V, J and clone size, and D and trimming were worked out from the DNA. The sample contains 150,000 to 200,000 clones, roughly nine tenths of them found a single time. The leading ten clones occupy 0.6% to 0.9% of the sample.

From the cysteine through the phenylalanine, the CDR3 covers 15 amino acids. Just the 45-base CDR3 DNA is kept, in frame starting at base 1. Based on the germline V gene, the CDR1 and CDR2 sequences are MDHEN and SYDVKM. The junction shows trimming of 4 bases on V and 2 bases on J, plus 14 bases between the germline ends. The sequenced material came from peripheral blood. The sequence was collected from a woman aged 70-85 years with acute or convalescent COVID-19. This chain is built from TRBV28 and TRBJ1-1, and TRBD1 may be the D gene, going by 6 matching bases. The CDR3 has the sequence CASSSPQGDNTEAFF. The DNA sequence follows: TGTGCCAGCAGTTCACCACAGGGAGACAACACTGAAGCTTTCTTT.